The source of this TCR beta chain is a study of quantifying T cell responses using KT2 cells. Study as a whole: Reverse transcription used primers in the TCR alpha and beta constant regions.

Trimming removed 5 bases from V and 4 bases from J, with 14 bases in between. The germline CDR1 and CDR2 sequences are MNHEY and SMNVEV (reference sequence). This CDR3 region has 14 residues. This clonotype has a count of ten or more. Each cDNA got a UMI-containing oligo ligated at its 3' end. The first PCR ran approximately 4 cycles with an equimolar RC1.1 and RC1.2 beta primer mix. MiXCR was run by TCRdb on the UMI-ligation and nested PCR reads, yielding one entry per CDR3 protein. The sample has about 33,000 distinct CDR3 sequences, about 9.4% seen once. The source material was PBMCs spiked with cells of the T cell clone KT2. The sequence was collected from a human donor. V usage is TRBV27 and J usage is TRBJ1-1; TRBD1 is a possible D gene (5 bases). The CDR3 DNA sequence: TGTGCCAGCAGTACGGGGACGTTAGTCACTGAAGCTTTCTTT. Amino acids: CASSTGTLVTEAFF.